These T cell receptor beta chains were read from a single sample in a study of blood T cell repertoires in COVID-19. The repertoire was sequenced with immunoSEQ multiplex PCR; TCRdb's copy has only in-frame clones and lacks some. The top ten clones hold over 9.5% of a sample with some 370,000 clones, 80% to 90% of them seen once. The material sequenced was peripheral blood. The receptor source for this set is a woman aged 25-40 years with COVID-19, enrolled during active disease. Both conserved end residues are part of each CDR3. D genes are given only for firm matches. Only part of the rows carry a size: once, few, many, or a class if the clone is expanded.

size,D,J,V,CDR3,DNA
.,TRBD2,TRBJ2-2,TRBV7-3,CASSFLPTSIMNTGELFF,TGTGCCAGCAGCTTTCTTCCGACTAGCATTATGAACACCGGGGAGCTGTTTTTT
.,.,TRBJ2-1,TRBV5-5,CASSLTGTPYNEQFF,TGTGCCAGCAGCTTGACAGGGACCCCCTACAATGAGCAGTTCTTC
.,.,TRBJ2-7,TRBV29-1,CSVEGVGGQYYEQYF,TGCAGCGTTGAAGGTGTGGGGGGACAGTACTACGAGCAGTACTTC
.,.,TRBJ2-7,TRBV7-9,CASGQGGYEQYF,TGTGCCAGCGGGCAGGGGGGCTACGAGCAGTACTTC
.,TRBD2,TRBJ2-1,TRBV27,CASTPRLAGDYNEQFF,TGTGCCAGCACCCCCCGCCTAGCGGGAGACTACAATGAGCAGTTCTTC
.,TRBD2,TRBJ2-5,TRBV6-5,CASSPAGGPETQYF,TGTGCCAGCAGCCCAGCGGGGGGTCCAGAGACCCAGTACTTC
.,TRBD1,TRBJ2-5,TRBV7-6,CASSLGSWDRLRETQYF,TGTGCCAGCAGCTTAGGGAGCTGGGACAGGTTGCGGGAGACCCAGTACTTC
.,.,TRBJ1-5,TRBV6-1,CASSEGASGQPQHF,TGTGCCAGCAGTGAAGGGGCAAGTGGTCAGCCCCAGCATTTT
.,.,TRBJ2-1,TRBV10-3,CATTGDTYNEQFF,TGTGCGACCACCGGGGACACCTACAATGAGCAGTTCTTC
.,.,TRBJ1-1,TRBV6-5,CASNIRHWEYTEAFF,TGTGCCAGCAACATACGACACTGGGAGTACACTGAAGCTTTCTTT
.,.,TRBJ2-5,TRBV29-1,CSVERTMGETQYF,TGCAGCGTTGAAAGGACAATGGGGGAGACCCAGTACTTC
.,TRBD1,TRBJ1-5,TRBV19,CASTPDRAGQPQHF,TGTGCCAGTACCCCGGACAGGGCAGGGCAGCCCCAGCATTTT
.,TRBD1,TRBJ2-7,TRBV2,CASSDRTGEYEQYF,TGTGCCAGCAGTGACCGGACAGGAGAATACGAGCAGTACTTC
.,.,TRBJ1-5,TRBV19,CASRESNQPQHF,TGTGCCAGCAGGGAAAGCAATCAGCCCCAGCATTTT
once,.,TRBJ1-5,TRBV2,CASRAGRNQPQHF,TGTGCCAGCAGGGCAGGGCGCAATCAGCCCCAGCATTTT
once,TRBD2,TRBJ2-4,TRBV27,CASSLGGRNIQYF,TGTGCCAGCAGTTTAGGCGGGAGAAACATTCAGTACTTC
.,.,TRBJ2-7,TRBV21-1,CASSLRLAGLSYEQYF,TGTGCCAGCAGCTTACGACTAGCGGGCCTATCCTACGAGCAGTACTTC
.,.,TRBJ2-7,TRBV7-8,CASSSRWSTYEQYF,TGTGCCAGCAGCTCCCGTTGGAGTACCTACGAGCAGTACTTC
once,TRBD2,TRBJ2-3,TRBV9,CASSPTSGFTDTQYF,TGTGCCAGCAGCCCGACTAGCGGGTTCACAGATACGCAGTATTTT
.,TRBD2,TRBJ2-5,TRBV19,CASSLGGGHSGLAGGGQETQYF,TGTGCCAGTAGTCTAGGTGGAGGACATTCGGGACTAGCGGGAGGAGGCCAAGAGACCCAGTACTTC
once,.,TRBJ1-2,TRBV27,CASSSFGGGHGYTF,TGTGCCAGCAGTTCCTTTGGGGGGGGGCATGGCTACACCTTC
.,.,TRBJ1-4,TRBV6-5,CASRYIAELFF,TGTGCCAGCCGTTATATTGCGGAACTGTTTTTT
.,.,TRBJ2-7,TRBV25-1,CASSETGSSYEQYF,TGTGCCAGCAGTGAGACAGGATCCTCCTACGAGCAGTACTTC
.,TRBD2,TRBJ2-5,TRBV3-1/TRBV3-2,CASSLRAGWGETQYF,TGTGCCAGCAGCCTGAGAGCGGGATGGGGGGAGACCCAGTACTTC
.,TRBD1,TRBJ1-1,TRBV30,CAWSVQGLGRNTEAFF,TGTGCCTGGAGTGTACAGGGGCTTGGGCGGAACACTGAAGCTTTCTTT
.,.,TRBJ2-1,TRBV10-3,CAISEITLGHNYNEQFF,TGTGCCATCAGTGAGATCACCCTGGGACACAACTACAATGAGCAGTTCTTC
.,TRBD2,TRBJ2-5,TRBV5-1,CASSSSGTRKETQYF,TGCGCCAGCAGCTCCTCCGGGACTAGAAAAGAGACCCAGTACTTC
once,.,TRBJ1-5,TRBV11-2,CASSFDQGWQPQHF,TGTGCCAGCAGCTTTGACCAGGGATGGCAGCCCCAGCATTTT
.,.,TRBJ2-4,TRBV25-1,CASPAGVIYF,TGTGCCAGCCCTGCCGGTGTGATTTACTTC
few,TRBD2,TRBJ2-3,TRBV7-2,CASRRSSGRWKDTQYF,TGTGCCAGCAGACGTTCTAGCGGGAGGTGGAAAGATACGCAGTATTTT
.,.,TRBJ1-1,TRBV10-3,CAISESGTEAFF,TGTGCCATCAGTGAGTCCGGGACTGAAGCTTTCTTT
.,.,TRBJ2-7,TRBV5-5,CASRTTIPASSYEQYF,TGTGCCAGCAGGACCACTATCCCCGCCAGCTCCTACGAGCAGTACTTC